One sample yielded the 14 T cell receptor beta chains listed below, sequenced in a study of T cells after yellow fever vaccination (dated by TCRdb to 2018 to 2020). The treatment or condition label, read with the paper, signifies: live attenuated yellow fever vaccine strain. Libraries were constructed by 5' RACE. Data came from an Illumina NovaSeq 6000. TCRdb took the public reads, trimmed them with fastp at Q25, ran MiXCR for clone calling and kept in-frame beta chains. Every CDR3 protein is listed once, alongside the most common genes and DNA of its rows. The sample has a few hundred thousand distinct CDR3 sequences on record, more than 3.5% of them singletons. The ten top clones hold 15% to 20% of the sample. This material consisted of PBMCs, taken 15 days after the yellow fever booster vaccination. The receptors derive from a man aged 18-30 years who received the YFV17D yellow fever vaccine.

At least ten counts were recorded for this clonotype. This chain uses TRBV7-2 with TRBJ2-6; D not resolved. Germline V gives CDR1 SGHTA, CDR2 FQGNSA. The ends were cut back, 2 bases at V and 2 bases at J, with 7 bases in the middle. The CDR3 is made up of 15 amino acids. CDR3 in DNA: TGTGCCAGCAGCTTACAGGCGGCTGGGGCCAACGTCCTGACTTTC. As protein: CASSLQAAGANVLTF.

This clonotype has at least ten counts. This chain uses TRBV6-1 with TRBJ1-1; D is unclear. The V end lost 7 bases, the J end lost 4 bases, and 13 bases lay between the germline ends. Per the germline V gene, CDR1 is MNHNS and CDR2 is SASEGT. The CDR3 sequence is 13 residues long. The CDR3 DNA follows: TGTGCCAGCATCGAACGAGGGATCACTGAAGCTTTCTTT. This codes for CASIERGITEAFF.

This clonotype was observed at least ten times. V gene TRBV10-2 combines with J gene TRBJ1-2; possible D gene TRBD1, 5 bases. With 4 bases removed from V and 0 bases from J, the gap between germline ends came to 18 bases. Germline V gives CDR1 WSHSY, CDR2 SAAADI. The CDR3 length is 17 residues. The CDR3 bases are TGCGCCAGCAGTGTAATCTCGGGACTTCTGGCTAACTATGGCTACACCTTC. It codes for CASSVISGLLANYGYTF.

This clonotype appeared many times. The CDR3 DNA is TGCGCCAGCAGCCCCACGGTAGGGGCTAGTGGCTACACCTTC. Residues: CASSPTVGASGYTF. This chain links TRBV5-1 with TRBJ1-2; D is perhaps TRBD1 (5 bases). Germline V lookup: CDR1 SGHRS, CDR2 YFSETQ. The CDR3 is 14 residues long. V lost 4 bases, J lost 7 bases, and 17 bases lay in between.

This clonotype was detected many times. The V gene is TRBV12-3 or TRBV12-4, the J gene TRBJ2-7; no clear D gene. The CDR3 runs 13 residues. V shed 4 bases and J shed 2 bases, with 9 bases lying between them. CDR3 sequence: CASSWSEPYEQYF. CDR3 nucleotides: TGTGCCAGCAGTTGGTCGGAACCCTACGAGCAGTACTTC.

This clonotype has ten or more counts. The rearrangement links TRBV7-2 to TRBJ1-2, with TRBD1 identical over 8 bases. CDR3 length: 13 amino acids. Germline V lookup: CDR1 SGHTA, CDR2 FQGNSA. Losses at the gene ends were 4 bases for V and 7 bases for J; bases not matched to a gene: 5. CDR3 DNA: TGTGCCAGCAGCTGGGGACAGGAAGGTGGCTACACCTTC. Residues: CASSWGQEGGYTF.

This clonotype showed up many times. The V gene is TRBV7-3, the J gene TRBJ2-2; D perhaps matches TRBD2 (5 bases). CDR1 is SGHTA, CDR2 FQGTGA, per germline. The CDR3 length is 17 residues. Between the trimmed V and J ends, which lost 0 bases and 0 bases, there was a span of 11 bases. In DNA form, the CDR3 reads TGTGCCAGCAGCTTAACTTCGGGAAATCCGAACACCGGGGAGCTGTTTTTT. This gives the protein CASSLTSGNPNTGELFF.

This clonotype was counted at least ten times. V gene TRBV4-2 combines with J gene TRBJ2-2; 8 positions agree with TRBD1. The V gene's germline CDR1 is LGHNA and CDR2 YNFKEQ. V dropped 3 bases and J dropped 2; count of bases not matched to a gene: 14. This CDR3 region has 19 residues. The DNA of the CDR3 is TGTGCCAGCAGCCATCTTGGACAGGGCTGGATAGGCAACACCGGGGAGCTGTTTTTT. Residues: CASSHLGQGWIGNTGELFF.

This clonotype was recorded many times. CDR3 sequence: CASSLGVGAKDTQYF. CDR3 sequence (DNA): TGTGCCAGCAGCTTAGGGGTGGGGGCTAAAGATACGCAGTATTTT. J is TRBJ2-3 and V is TRBV7-2, with D possibly TRBD1 on 6 matching bases. The V and J ends lost 1 base and 5 bases respectively, with 13 bases between them. The CDR3 loop spans 15 amino acids. Germline V gene lookup returns CDR1 SGHTA and CDR2 FQGNSA.

At least ten counts were recorded for this clonotype. The chain carries TRBV5-1 and TRBJ2-3, with no clear D. The germline V and J ends were trimmed by 5 bases and 2 bases, with 9 bases remaining between them. The germline V gene has CDR1 SGHRS and CDR2 YFSETQ. There are 13 residues in the CDR3. The DNA for the CDR3 is TGCGCCAGCAGTCGGATCGTCACAGATACGCAGTATTTT. Translated, it gives CASSRIVTDTQYF.

This clonotype has at least ten counts. The chain employs TRBV6-6 and TRBJ1-2, with a weak D call TRBD1 (5 bases). Trimming took 0 bases from V and 6 from J, leaving 14 bases between them. Germline V lookup: CDR1 MNHNY, CDR2 SVGAGI (reference sequence). The CDR3 extends over 15 amino acids. Here the CDR3 reads CASSYSAGPTNGYTF. The CDR3 DNA reads as TGTGCCAGCAGTTACTCGGCGGGGCCTACCAATGGCTACACCTTC.

This clonotype has at least ten counts. The chain recombines TRBV9 with TRBJ1-1; 9 positions agree with TRBD1. This CDR3 is 15 amino acids long. Germline V gene lookup returns CDR1 SGDLS and CDR2 YYNGEE. The V segment lost 4 bases and the J segment 7 bases; nucleotides outside the gene matches: 11. CDR3 DNA sequence: TGTGCCAGCAGCCCTCGGACAGGGGTAAAGATTGAAGCTTTCTTT. This codes for CASSPRTGVKIEAFF.

The CDR3 protein is CASALGLAEETQYF. The CDR3 bases are TGCGCCAGCGCCCTGGGGCTAGCGGAAGAGACCCAGTACTTC. The chain carries TRBV5-1 and TRBJ2-5; TRBD2 matches at 7 bases. With V trimmed by 7 bases and J by 3 bases, 9 bases remained unmatched. Germline V gene data show CDR1 as SGHRS and CDR2 as YFSETQ. The CDR3 spans 14 residues.

Ten or more counts support this clonotype. The chain employs TRBV20-1 and TRBJ1-1; D gene unclear. Deletions cut 6 bases from V and 1 base from J, with 12 bases between. CDR1 DFQATT and CDR2 SNEGSKA come from the germline V gene (reference sequence). The CDR3 sequence is 13 residues long. DNA for the CDR3: TGCAGTGCACATCAGACCCCGAACACTGAAGCTTTCTTT. Amino acid sequence: CSAHQTPNTEAFF.